The 32 T cell receptor beta chains below all came from one sample that was sequenced in a study of shared clonotypes between healthy human individuals. Sequenced by immunoSEQ multiplex PCR; TCRdb stores in-frame clones only, minus some. Seen here are about 520,000 clones, roughly 80% observed once, and the top ten hold about an eighth. Input material: PBMCs. These TCRs come from a woman between 40 and 50 years old in good health. Some clones in this sample may be carry-over from other donors' samples.

This clone came up once. The V gene is TRBV7-2, the J gene TRBJ2-4, with D possibly TRBD1 on 5 matching bases. The V and J ends lost 1 base and 0 bases respectively, with 13 bases between them. This CDR3 contains 17 residues. Germline lookup yields CDR1 SGHTA and CDR2 FQGNSA. This chain's CDR3 is CASSLDVARVAKNIQYF. DNA for the CDR3: TGTGCCAGCAGCTTAGACGTTGCCAGGGTAGCCAAAAACATTCAGTACTTC.

This chain links TRBV18 with TRBJ2-3; 7 nucleotides agree with TRBD2. Germline lookup yields CDR1 KGHSH and CDR2 LQKENI. This CDR3 comprises 16 residues. Losses at the gene ends were 3 bases for V and 6 bases for J; bases not matched to a gene: 12. CDR3 sequence reads: CASSPPGGSVGDTQYF. DNA of the CDR3: TGTGCCAGCTCACCCCCGGGCGGGAGTGTTGGTGATACGCAGTATTTT.

As regards this clone: This sequence is one base from a far larger clone and is likely a read error. J is TRBJ2-7 and V is TRBV7-8, with TRBD2 matching 8 bases. The CDR3 sequence is 14 residues long. After removal of 0 bases from V and 9 bases from J, the junction contained 7 bases not matched to a gene. Looked up from germline, CDR1 is SGHVS and CDR2 is FQNEAQ. CDR3 in amino acids: CASSLASSGTGQYF. CDR3 DNA sequence: TGTGCCAGCAGCTTAGCGAGTAGCGGGACCGGGCAGTACTTC.

This clone appeared many times. The J gene is TRBJ2-7, the V gene TRBV6-1; TRBD2 might be the D (5 bases). V was clipped by 8 bases and J by 0 bases, with 14 bases between them. CDR1 is MNHNS, CDR2 SASEGT, per germline. The CDR3 has 14 amino acids. The CDR3 here is CASEGTKSSYEQYF. The CDR3 DNA reads as TGTGCCAGCGAGGGTACCAAGAGCTCCTACGAGCAGTACTTC.

In this sample, this clone turned up once. V is TRBV6-5 and J is TRBJ2-1; TRBD1 matches at 11 bases. The length of the CDR3 is 15 residues. V shed 2 bases and J 7 bases; nucleotides not matched to a gene: 4. Germline CDR1 MNHEY, CDR2 SVGAGI. CDR3 nucleotide sequence: TGTGCCAGCAGTTACGGGACAGGGGGTCGGAATGAGCAGTTCTTC. As protein: CASSYGTGGRNEQFF.

The genes are TRBV6-1 and TRBJ2-2; TRBD2 aligns across 8 bases. Germline values: CDR1 MNHNS, CDR2 SASEGT. Germline trimming cut 9 bases from V and 7 bases from J; bases unmatched to any gene: 7. This CDR3 spans 13 amino acids. In DNA form, the CDR3 reads TGTGCCAGTCAGCGGGAGAGCGTCGGGGAGCTGTTTTTT. Protein product: CASQRESVGELFF.

The table lists this clone with a few counts. Other DNA sequences in this specimen translate into the identical CDR3. The chain is built from TRBV15 and TRBJ1-1, with unresolved D. Germline V gives CDR1 LNHNV, CDR2 YYDKDF (reference sequence). This CDR3 comprises 12 residues. Trimming cost V 1 base and J 3 bases, with 3 bases left between them. For the CDR3, the DNA is TGTGCCACCAGCAGAGGATACACTGAAGCTTTCTTT. Protein sequence: CATSRGYTEAFF.

V and J are TRBV5-8 and TRBJ1-3; 7 nucleotides agree with TRBD1. The CDR3 is 16 residues long. CDR1 SGHTS and CDR2 YDEGEE come from the germline V gene. The J segment lost 4 bases and the V segment lost 3 bases, leaving 10 bases of the junction unmatched. CDR3 amino acids: CASSWPRQGQGNTIYF. CDR3 coding DNA: TGTGCCAGCAGCTGGCCTCGACAGGGTCAGGGAAACACCATATATTTT.

This clone turned up a few times. Other DNA sequences within the sample encode an identical CDR3. The chain uses TRBV11-1 and TRBJ1-4, with D perhaps matching TRBD1 (6 bases). The CDR3 is 14 amino acids. The germline V gene encodes CDR1 SGHAT and CDR2 FQDESV (reference sequence). The V end lost 4 bases, the J end lost 5 bases, and 11 bases lay between the germline ends. CDR3 in amino acids: CASSSGQLNEKLFF. The CDR3 DNA follows: TGTGCCAGCAGCTCCGGACAGTTGAATGAAAAACTGTTTTTT.

This clone appeared a single time. The genes are TRBV19 and TRBJ1-5; 9 nucleotides line up with TRBD1. The CDR3 is 17 residues long. J was trimmed by 2 bases and V by 4 bases; bases with no gene match: 9. Looked up from germline, CDR1 is LNHDA and CDR2 is SQIVND (reference sequence). CDR3 DNA: TGTGCCAGTAGTACCCGGGACAGGGAACCCGGCAATCAGCCCCAGCATTTT. Protein: CASSTRDREPGNQPQHF.

The rearrangement joins TRBV10-3 to TRBJ2-1; TRBD2 agrees at 13 bases. This CDR3 is 16 amino acids long. J was trimmed by 0 bases and V by 8 bases; bases with no gene match: 4. Looked up from germline, CDR1 is ENHRY and CDR2 is SYGVKD. CDR3 sequence (DNA): TGTGCCATCTCGGGACTAGCGGGAAGCTCCTACAATGAGCAGTTCTTC. Protein sequence: CAISGLAGSSYNEQFF.

The chain has TRBV19 and TRBJ1-5, with D perhaps matching TRBD1 (6 bases). V shed 3 bases and J shed 0 bases, with 9 bases lying between them. The CDR3 is 15 amino acids. CDR1 and CDR2 from the germline V gene are LNHDA and SQIVND (reference sequence). The CDR3 DNA is TGTGCCAGTAGTATTCGGGACACTAGCAATCAGCCCCAGCATTTT. Protein: CASSIRDTSNQPQHF.

The chain is built from TRBV6-5 and TRBJ1-3; D uncertain. This CDR3 is built from 12 residues. Germline V gives CDR1 MNHEY, CDR2 SVGAGI. V was trimmed by 7 bases and J by 2 bases, leaving 6 bases between them. CDR3 nucleotide sequence: TGTGCCAGCATCTCGGCTGGAAACACCATATATTTT. It codes for CASISAGNTIYF.

On this clone: This likely traces to a read error, being one base from a far larger clone. The gene calls are TRBV6-1 and TRBJ2-5, with 10 bases matching TRBD2. From germline, CDR1 is MNHNS and CDR2 SASEGT. The CDR3 has 15 amino acids. V lost 7 bases and J lost 8; bases outside the gene matches: 13. Written as DNA, the CDR3 is TGTGCCAGCACCCCGCTAGCGGGAGATCGAGATACCCAGTACTTC. Translating gives CASTPLAGDRDTQYF.

This clone is a singleton in its sample. This chain uses TRBV7-8 with TRBJ1-1; a weak D match, TRBD1 (5 bases). The CDR3 has 16 amino acids. V lost 5 bases to trimming and J lost 4 bases, with 20 bases between them. Looked up from germline, CDR1 is SGHVS and CDR2 is FQNEAQ. The CDR3 nucleotides are TGTGCCAGCAGCCCCCGACATACGGTTGGGGGCACTGAAGCTTTCTTT. This sequence encodes CASSPRHTVGGTEAFF. Combining the CDR3 with reference TRBV7-8 and TRBJ1-1 gives the whole variable domain GAGVSQSPRYKVAKRGQDVALRCDPISGHVSLFWYQQALGQGPEFLTYFQNEAQLDKSGLPSDRFFAERPEGSVSTLKIQRTQQEDSAVYLCASSPRHTVGGTEAFFGQGTRLTVV.

For this clone: The same CDR3 is also encoded by other DNA sequences in this sample. The chain has TRBV7-2 and TRBJ2-2; 10 bases fit TRBD2. The V gene's germline CDR1 is SGHTA and CDR2 FQGNSA. V trimming: 1 base; J trimming: 4 bases; junction bases outside the gene matches: 0. The CDR3 totals 15 residues. The CDR3 is CASSLVAGGTGELFF. DNA for the CDR3: TGTGCCAGCAGCTTAGTAGCGGGGGGCACCGGGGAGCTGTTTTTT.

The chain uses TRBV11-2 and TRBJ2-7; 9 positions agree with TRBD2. This CDR3 comprises 16 residues. CDR1 is SGHAT, CDR2 FQNNGV, per germline. V dropped 6 bases and J dropped 3; count of bases not matched to a gene: 12. This chain's CDR3 is CASSPPGLAGFYEQYF. In nucleotides, the CDR3 is TGTGCCAGCAGTCCCCCGGGGCTAGCGGGGTTCTACGAGCAGTACTTC.

The CDR3, as DNA: TGCAGCGTTGAAGGCGGGAGGTTAGGCATTCAGTACTTC. Its translation: CSVEGGRLGIQYF. The chain links TRBV29-1 to TRBJ2-4; 8 nucleotides agree with TRBD2. Germline assignment: CDR1 SQVTM and CDR2 ANQGSEA. This CDR3 region has 13 residues. Germline trimming cut 1 base from V and 9 bases from J; bases unmatched to any gene: 5.

The V gene is TRBV6-1, the J gene TRBJ1-2; no clear D gene. Germline V gives CDR1 MNHNS, CDR2 SASEGT. The CDR3 length is 16 residues. Trimming removed 2 bases from V and 1 base from J, with 14 bases in between. CDR3 bases: TGTGCCAGCAGTGAAAGAGGCGCAGGCCTTAACTATGGCTACACCTTC. This codes for CASSERGAGLNYGYTF.

The chain employs TRBV5-1 and TRBJ2-1, with TRBD2 identical over 7 bases. Losses at the gene ends were 0 bases for V and 10 bases for J; bases not matched to a gene: 7. The length of the CDR3 is 14 residues. The V gene's germline CDR1 is SGHRS and CDR2 YFSETQ. In DNA form, the CDR3 reads TGCGCCAGCAGCTTGGATCCTAGCGGAGTCGAGCAGTTCTTC. This codes for CASSLDPSGVEQFF.

Ten or more counts support this clone. This sequence joins TRBV7-2 and TRBJ2-1; 14 nucleotides align to TRBD2. The CDR3 length is 17 residues. The V and J ends lost 5 bases and 3 bases, in that order; junction bases with no gene match: 6. Germline CDR1 reads SGHTA; CDR2 reads FQGNSA. This chain's CDR3 is CASSINGLAGGYNEQFF. The CDR3 DNA sequence: TGTGCCAGCAGCATAAACGGACTAGCGGGAGGCTACAATGAGCAGTTCTTC. Complete variable domain (other parts from reference TRBV7-2 and TRBJ2-1): GAGVSQSPSNKVTEKGKDVELRCDPISGHTALYWYRQSLGQGLEFLIYFQGNSAPDKSGLPSDRFSAERTGGSVSTLTIQRTQQEDSAVYLCASSINGLAGGYNEQFFGPGTRLTVL.

The rearrangement joins TRBV29-1 to TRBJ1-1; perhaps TRBD1 as D (5 bases). CDR1 SQVTM and CDR2 ANQGSEA come from the germline V gene. The length of the CDR3 is 14 residues. V lost 4 bases and J 4 bases, leaving 16 bases between the germline ends. The CDR3 coding sequence is TGCAGCGTTGGGCTAGCGGGGGGAGGCACTGAAGCTTTCTTT. This translates into CSVGLAGGGTEAFF. The whole variable domain, remainder taken from reference TRBV29-1 and TRBJ1-1, is SAVISQKPSRDICQRGTSLTIQCQVDSQVTMMFWYRQQPGQSLTLIATANQGSEATYESGFVIDKFPISRPNLTFSTLTVSNMSPEDSSIYLCSVGLAGGGTEAFFGQGTRLTVV.

Turning to this clone: A far bigger clonotype differs at one base, so this is likely a read error. The J gene is TRBJ1-5, the V gene TRBV28, with 7 bases that match TRBD1. Germline trimming cut 7 bases from V and 9 bases from J; bases unmatched to any gene: 12. CDR3 size: 14 residues. Germline V gene lookup returns CDR1 MDHEN and CDR2 SYDVKM. The CDR3 loop reads CASTAGTVGLPQHF. CDR3 DNA: TGTGCCAGCACCGCGGGGACAGTGGGATTGCCCCAGCATTTT. Together with reference TRBV28 and TRBJ1-5, the CDR3 gives the full variable domain: DVKVTQSSRYLVKRTGEKVFLECVQDMDHENMFWYRQDPGLGLRLIYFSYDVKMKEKGDIPEGYSVSREKKERFSLILESASTNQTSMYLCASTAGTVGLPQHFGDGTRLSIL.

The gene calls are TRBV27 and TRBJ1-2, with 9 bases that match TRBD1. Unmatched junction bases numbered 12, after V lost 6 bases and J lost 4 bases. The CDR3 spans 16 residues. Germline V gene lookup returns CDR1 MNHEY and CDR2 SMNVEV (reference sequence). Written as DNA, the CDR3 is TGTGCCAGCAGCTCCACGCCGGGACAGGGCGCCTATGGCTACACCTTC. Amino acid sequence: CASSSTPGQGAYGYTF.

This sequence joins TRBV30 and TRBJ2-7, with TRBD1 matching 7 bases. V gave up 5 bases and J gave up 3 bases; unmatched junction bases: 4. The CDR3 runs to 12 residues. The V gene's germline CDR1 is GTSNPN and CDR2 SVGIG (reference sequence). The DNA of the CDR3 is TGTGCCTGGGGGACAGCATTCTACGAGCAGTACTTC. It codes for CAWGTAFYEQYF.

The CDR3 spells CASSSYTQMTYNEQFF. CDR3 sequence (DNA): TGTGCCAGCAGCTCCTATACTCAAATGACCTACAATGAGCAGTTCTTC. The V and J genes are TRBV13 and TRBJ2-1; D remains ambiguous. From germline, CDR1 is PRHDT and CDR2 FYEKMQ (reference sequence). With 4 bases removed from V and 2 bases from J, the gap between germline ends came to 15 bases. The length of the CDR3 is 16 residues.

The gene calls are TRBV29-1 and TRBJ1-2; 10 bases map to TRBD1. Trimming removed 4 bases from V and 6 bases from J; junction bases left unmatched: 5. Germline-derived CDR1 and CDR2 are SQVTM and ANQGSEA. The CDR3 length is 13 residues. The CDR3 loop is CSVGQGAQNGYTF. The CDR3 DNA sequence: TGCAGCGTTGGACAGGGGGCGCAGAATGGCTACACCTTC. Full variable domain (outside the CDR3, taken from reference TRBV29-1 and TRBJ1-2): SAVISQKPSRDICQRGTSLTIQCQVDSQVTMMFWYRQQPGQSLTLIATANQGSEATYESGFVIDKFPISRPNLTFSTLTVSNMSPEDSSIYLCSVGQGAQNGYTFGSGTRLTVV.

About this clone: This is likely an artifact of a read error, given a far larger clone one base away. The sample holds other DNA sequences that translate to the same CDR3. V usage is TRBV6-1 and J usage is TRBJ2-7; D might be TRBD1 (6 bases). Germline CDR1 is MNHNS and CDR2 is SASEGT. This CDR3 comprises 15 residues. CDR3 bases: TGTGCAAGCAGTGAACTGGCAGGGGTACCTTCCGAGCAGTACTTC. The encoded protein is CASSELAGVPSEQYF.

The gene calls are TRBV7-3 and TRBJ2-2; 11 bases are shared with TRBD2. Germline lookup yields CDR1 SGHTA and CDR2 FQGTGA. V was clipped by 5 bases and J by 6 bases; unmatched bases: 8. The length of the CDR3 is 16 residues. The CDR3 loop reads CASSTTSGSGSGELFF. In DNA, the CDR3 is TGTGCCAGCAGCACAACTAGCGGGAGTGGGTCCGGGGAGCTGTTTTTT.

In DNA, the CDR3 is TGTGCCAGCAGTGAATTCGTTGGGGCTGCTACGCAGTATTTT. Protein sequence: CASSEFVGAATQYF. The chain links TRBV6-1 to TRBJ2-3; D is perhaps TRBD1 (5 bases). The CDR3 loop spans 14 amino acids. The germline gives CDR1 MNHNS, CDR2 SASEGT. Trimming shortened V by 2 bases and J by 8 bases, and 14 bases separated the two germline ends.

About this clone: A far larger clone is one base from this, pointing to a likely read error. The V gene is TRBV5-6, the J gene TRBJ2-1; the match to TRBD2 covers 11 bases. Per germline, CDR1 SGHDT and CDR2 YYEEEE. There are 15 residues in the CDR3. J was trimmed by 7 bases and V by 2 bases; bases with no gene match: 5. CDR3 nucleotide sequence: TGTGCCAGCAGCTTACTAGCGGGAGTAATAAATGAGCAGTTCTTC. Protein product: CASSLLAGVINEQFF.

This clone was observed a handful of times. The chain is built from TRBV9 and TRBJ1-1; possibly TRBD1 for D (6 bases). The CDR3 is 13 residues long. V lost 7 bases and J 4 bases, leaving 14 bases between the germline ends. Germline V gene lookup returns CDR1 SGDLS and CDR2 YYNGEE. The CDR3 DNA follows: TGTGCCAGCTCGACGACAGGAACCACTGAAGCTTTCTTT. Its translation: CASSTTGTTEAFF.